One and the same sample provided the 21 T cell receptor beta chains below, sequenced in a study of T cells expressing NK-cell markers. Each CDR3 protein gets one entry in TCRdb, which reprocessed the 5' RACE reads and gives no DNA. This listing includes some 450,000 distinct CDR3 sequences. The sequencing input was blood T cells: a sorted CD56 or NKG2C T cell subset, CD4+ or CD8+ T cells, or bulk PBMC T cells (not recorded which). The receptors come from a woman between 18 and 70 years old in good health.

CDR3 protein: CSTGPTGNTIYF. The chain recombines TRBV20-1 with TRBJ1-3; as DNA is missing, the TRBD1 call by TCRdb cannot be tested. The CDR3 is made up of 12 amino acids. Germline V gene data show CDR1 as DFQATT and CDR2 as SNEGSKA (reference sequence).

The J gene is TRBJ2-1, the V gene TRBV2. Germline-derived CDR1 and CDR2 are SNHLY and FYNNEI. The CDR3 has 13 residues. CDR3 sequence: CASMFSSYNEQFF. The variable domain in full, completed from reference TRBV2 and TRBJ2-1, reads EPEVTQTPSHQVTQMGQEVILRCVPISNHLYFYWYRQILGQKVEFLVSFYNNEISEKSEIFDDQFSVERPDGSNFTLKIRSTKLEDSAMYFCASMFSSYNEQFFGPGTRLTVL.

The rearrangement joins TRBV20-1 to TRBJ2-5. The CDR3 contains 11 residues. From germline, CDR1 is DFQATT and CDR2 SNEGSKA (reference sequence). The CDR3 loop reads CSARDLPTQYF.

The chain uses TRBV7-9 and TRBJ2-7; there is no DNA to check the TCRdb D call of TRBD2. The CDR3 runs to 13 residues. Germline V CDR1 and CDR2: SEHNR, FQNEAQ (reference sequence). The CDR3 loop is CASTGQGGFEQYF.

The V call is TRBV18, the J call TRBJ1-1; TCRdb outputs TRBD1, but without DNA this stays unchecked. The CDR3 has 14 residues. From germline, CDR1 is KGHSH and CDR2 LQKENI. CDR3 protein: CASTRDSVVTEAFF.

This chain links TRBV25-1 with TRBJ2-7; TCRdb lists TRBD2, though no DNA is available to test this call. Per germline, CDR1 MGHDK and CDR2 SYGVNS. CDR3 size: 16 residues. The chain's CDR3 is CASSPPGLAGAGEQYF.

V and J are TRBV11-2 and TRBJ2-3; TCRdb outputs TRBD1, but without DNA this stays unchecked. CDR3 length: 17 residues. Germline V gene lookup returns CDR1 SGHAT and CDR2 FQNNGV. CDR3: CASSLDGRGVGKGTQYF.

The V gene is TRBV15, the J gene TRBJ2-5. The CDR3 sequence is 12 residues long. Germline CDR1 and CDR2: LNHNV and YYDKDF (reference sequence). The CDR3 region is CATSSLGETQYF.

The CDR3 loop reads CASSPGGGHNEQFF. The V gene is TRBV7-3, the J gene TRBJ2-1; no DNA is available, so the TRBD1 call from TCRdb remains unchecked. The germline V gene has CDR1 SGHTA and CDR2 FQGTGA. There are 14 residues in the CDR3.

The rearrangement links TRBV6-2 or TRBV6-3 to TRBJ1-3. The CDR3 extends over 12 amino acids. Germline CDR1 and CDR2: MNHEY and SVGEGT. CDR3 amino acids: CASSYLGNTIYF.

This chain connects TRBV27 to TRBJ2-1. Germline CDR1 and CDR2: MNHEY and SMNVEV (reference sequence). The CDR3 runs to 14 residues. The CDR3 is CASSLGPTYNEQFF.

V and J are TRBV3-1 and TRBJ2-3; checking the TCRdb D call of TRBD2 is not possible without DNA. The CDR3 sequence is 16 residues long. Germline V gene data show CDR1 as LGHDT and CDR2 as YNNKEL (reference sequence). CDR3 region: CASSRPAGVSTDTQYF.

The chain joins TRBV7-8 to TRBJ2-1; TCRdb lists TRBD2, though no DNA is available to test this call. The CDR3 sequence is 19 residues long. Germline V lookup: CDR1 SGHVS, CDR2 FQNEAQ. CDR3 sequence: CASSLLTGTSGRAHNEQFF.

The chain uses TRBV12-5 and TRBJ2-3. Looked up from germline, CDR1 is LGHNT and CDR2 is FRNRAP. CDR3 length equals 11 residues. The CDR3 protein is CASGYGGTQYF.

The CDR3 reads CAISQGQGEGQPQHF. V usage is TRBV10-3 and J usage is TRBJ1-5; TCRdb's D gene call, TRBD1, goes unchecked for lack of DNA. The CDR3 length is 15 residues. The germline gives CDR1 ENHRY, CDR2 SYGVKD.

The chain uses TRBV12-3 or TRBV12-4 and TRBJ1-2; TCRdb names TRBD1, which stays unverified in the absence of DNA. The length of the CDR3 is 13 residues. The CDR3 sequence is CASSRDRELSYTF.

The chain uses TRBV5-5 and TRBJ2-7; TCRdb's D call of TRBD2 is untestable without DNA. In germline, CDR1 is SGHKS, CDR2 YYEKEE (reference sequence). CDR3 size: 15 residues. The CDR3: CASSTGLAGSYEQYF.

The V gene is TRBV7-3, the J gene TRBJ2-7; TCRdb's D gene call, TRBD2, goes unchecked for lack of DNA. The CDR3 totals 15 residues. Germline CDR1 reads SGHTA; CDR2 reads FQGTGA. CDR3 sequence reads: CASSPTSVSSYEQYF.

The CDR3 protein is CAEAGTGEVDTQYF. This rearrangement joins TRBV6-1 to TRBJ2-3; TCRdb indicates TRBD1, and absent DNA this call remains unverified. The CDR3 has 14 amino acids. Per the germline V gene, CDR1 is MNHNS and CDR2 is SASEGT.

The chain links TRBV28 to TRBJ2-4; TCRdb outputs TRBD1, but without DNA this stays unchecked. The germline gives CDR1 MDHEN, CDR2 SYDVKM. CDR3 length equals 15 residues. The CDR3: CASSPPELAKNIQYF. Supplemented by reference TRBV28 and TRBJ2-4, the full variable domain reads DVKVTQSSRYLVKRTGEKVFLECVQDMDHENMFWYRQDPGLGLRLIYFSYDVKMKEKGDIPEGYSVSREKKERFSLILESASTNQTSMYLCASSPPELAKNIQYFGAGTRLSVL.

The V gene is TRBV27, the J gene TRBJ2-1; as DNA is missing, the TRBD2 call by TCRdb cannot be tested. This CDR3 spans 17 amino acids. The germline gives CDR1 MNHEY, CDR2 SMNVEV (reference sequence). CDR3 residues: CASCPTSAGVSYNEQFF.